This T cell receptor beta chain was retrieved from a study of T-cell memory formation after mild COVID-19. This CDR3 spans 16 amino acids. Germline-derived CDR1 and CDR2 are SGHTA and FQGTGA. V was clipped by 3 bases and J by 2 bases; unmatched bases: 5. TCRdb analysed the 5' RACE reads with MiXCR anew, one entry per CDR3 protein. The sample lists a few hundred thousand distinct CDR3 sequences, about a sixth seen once, with 20% to 25% in the top ten. In regard to this clonotype: The target antigen is unknown.

Findings of the study overall: The CD4+ clones that contracted clustered mainly within CM and EM, and the CD8+ clones concentrated in EMRA. A subset of responding clones appeared in pre-infection memory, suggesting cross-reactive memory joined.

The sequencing input was PBMCs or a T cell subset sorted from them (not recorded which). V gene TRBV7-3 combines with J gene TRBJ2-1, with 9 bases fitting TRBD1. This clonotype was sampled from a man aged 18 to 35 who had mild COVID-19 (a few samples of this study predate the infection). Cell type and time point are not known. CDR3: CASSFPDRGPYNEQFF. CDR3 nucleotide sequence: TGTGCCAGCAGCTTCCCGGACAGGGGCCCCTACAATGAGCAGTTCTTC. Supplemented by reference TRBV7-3 and TRBJ2-1, the full variable domain reads GAGVSQTPSNKVTEKGKYVELRCDPISGHTALYWYRQSLGQGPEFLIYFQGTGAADDSGLPNDRFFAVRPEGSVSTLKIQRTERGDSAVYLCASSFPDRGPYNEQFFGPGTRLTVL.